This T cell receptor (beta chain) was retrieved from a study of cytomegalovirus exposure and HLA in healthy donors. Study-wide results and caveats: In a later analysis, TCR beta V- and J-gene trimming was associated with a missense DCLRE1C variant. Associated with HLA alleles at 0.05 false discovery rate in a later analysis were 17,000 or so TCR beta sequences.

In the case of this clone: The antigen is not known.

The CDR3 extends over 15 amino acids. The V gene lost 2 bases and the J gene lost 4 bases, with 13 bases spanning the gap. The germline V gene encodes CDR1 SGHRS and CDR2 YFSETQ. Primers for the PCR totalled 60 Vbeta and 13 Jbeta. Per the study methods: Later work found tens of millions of unique TCR beta chains, with about 10 million shared. TCRdb's table, derived via immunoSEQ multiplex PCR, lists solely in-frame clones and lacks some. The DNA gave D and trimming, while V, J and clone size come from that table. This sample has some 180,000 clones; roughly 80% occur once, and the top ten carry roughly 1.6%.

The chain recombines TRBV5-1 with TRBJ1-3; tentative D call: TRBD1 (6 bases). The specimen was PBMCs. This TCR was sampled from a woman under 30 in good health and CMV-seronegative. The DNA of the CDR3 is TGCGCCAGCAGCTTAATGGGGGCGCCCGGAAACACCATATATTTT. Translating it yields CASSLMGAPGNTIYF.